A single sample is the source of the 25 T cell receptor beta chains below, sequenced in a study of neoadjuvant nivolumab and ipilimumab in lung cancer. TCRdb's copy holds only in-frame clones and misses some; the assay was immunoSEQ multiplex PCR. The table records some 29,000 clones, approximately 83% of them present only once. The specimen was tumor tissue, collected after neoadjuvant nivolumab, alone or with ipilimumab, at or shortly before surgery. These receptors were taken from an adult with non-small cell lung cancer.

The chain links TRBV9 to TRBJ2-5; 9 bases match TRBD2. V was pared by 4 bases and J by 4 bases, with 14 bases of the junction left unmatched. The CDR3 is 17 residues long. Germline CDR1 reads SGDLS; CDR2 reads YYNGEE. In nucleotides, the CDR3 is TGTGCCAGCAGCCCGAGGGCGGGAGGGCCGAGAGGAGAGACCCAGTACTTC. It specifies CASSPRAGGPRGETQYF.

This clone has just a few counts. The chain couples TRBV7-3 to TRBJ2-7; possible D gene TRBD2, 6 bases. Germline-derived CDR1 and CDR2 are SGHTA and FQGTGA. The V gene lost 4 bases and the J gene lost 2 bases, with 12 bases spanning the gap. There are 14 residues in the CDR3. The CDR3 loop is CASSSLSGPYEQYF. Here the CDR3 DNA reads TGTGCCAGCAGCTCCCTTAGCGGCCCCTACGAGCAGTACTTC.

The rearrangement joins TRBV6-9 to TRBJ1-4, with D hard to call. Trimming stripped 11 bases from V and 0 bases from J, with 13 bases between. Per the germline V gene, CDR1 is MNHGY and CDR2 is SVAAGI. The CDR3 contains 14 residues. The CDR3 region is CACPRCATNEKLFF. CDR3 sequence (DNA): TGTGCCTGCCCGAGGTGTGCAACTAATGAAAAACTGTTTTTT.

Of note for this clone: The junction does not match germline at one end; this may be a read error. The chain is built from TRBV7-7 and TRBJ2-3; 7 bases map to TRBD1. The germline gives CDR1 SSHAT, CDR2 FNYEAQ (reference sequence). This CDR3 contains 15 residues. CDR3 in DNA: TGTGCTAGCAGCCTGACAGGGTCAGGGACAGATACGCAGTATTTT. Translation gives CASSLTGSGTDTQYF.

The DNA of the CDR3 is TGTGCCAGCAGTGGGGGGACAGGGGGCCCGCCCCAGCATTTT. This codes for CASSGGTGGPPQHF. The chain is built from TRBV2 and TRBJ1-5, with TRBD1 matching over 12 bases. CDR1 is SNHLY and CDR2 is FYNNEI in the germline V gene. J gave up 9 bases and V 4 bases, and 4 bases lay outside the gene matches. The CDR3 consists of 14 residues.

The chain couples TRBV7-2 to TRBJ2-2; D is unresolved. The ends were cut back, 2 bases at V and 5 bases at J, with 9 bases in the middle. Per germline, CDR1 SGHTA and CDR2 FQGNSA. CDR3 length: 14 amino acids. CDR3 residues: CASSLLAQTGELFF. The CDR3 DNA sequence: TGTGCCAGCAGCTTACTCGCCCAAACCGGGGAGCTGTTTTTT.

This clone was observed a single time. The gene calls are TRBV7-9 and TRBJ1-3; TRBD1 might be the D (5 bases). CDR3 length equals 15 residues. Germline V gene sequence: CDR1 SEHNR, CDR2 FQNEAQ (reference sequence). Trimming took 3 bases from V and 0 from J, leaving 9 bases between them. CDR3 loop: CASSLGGYSGNTIYF. The CDR3, as DNA: TGTGCCAGCAGCTTGGGGGGGTACTCTGGAAACACCATATATTTT. Supplemented by reference TRBV7-9 and TRBJ1-3, the full variable domain reads DTGVSQNPRHKITKRGQNVTFRCDPISEHNRLYWYRQTLGQGPEFLTYFQNEAQLEKSRLLSDRFSAERPKGSFSTLEIQRTEQGDSAMYLCASSLGGYSGNTIYFGEGSWLTVV.

V and J are TRBV28 and TRBJ2-4; 8 nucleotides match TRBD1. There are 13 residues in the CDR3. J lost 7 bases, V lost 2 bases, and 1 base had no gene match. From germline, CDR1 is MDHEN and CDR2 SYDVKM. Here the CDR3 DNA reads TGTGCCAGCAGTTTACAGGGGGCCAACATTCAGTACTTC. Protein product: CASSLQGANIQYF.

This chain joins TRBV29-1 and TRBJ2-1; 7 positions agree with TRBD2. The J segment lost 2 bases and the V segment lost 7 bases, leaving 5 bases of the junction unmatched. This CDR3 is built from 13 residues. Per germline, CDR1 SQVTM and CDR2 ANQGSEA. The CDR3 here is CSASGTTYNEQFF. The CDR3 DNA follows: TGCAGCGCAAGCGGGACGACCTACAATGAGCAGTTCTTC.

The chain links TRBV10-3 to TRBJ1-2, with D maybe TRBD1 (6 bases). V was pared by 0 bases and J by 0 bases, with 17 bases between. The germline gives CDR1 ENHRY, CDR2 SYGVKD. This CDR3 is 18 amino acids long. CDR3 amino acids: CAISESGRGNQANYGYTF. For the CDR3, the DNA is TGTGCCATCAGTGAGTCGGGCAGGGGTAATCAAGCTAACTATGGCTACACCTTC.

J is TRBJ2-5 and V is TRBV25-1; 8 bases are shared with TRBD2. Germline lookup yields CDR1 MGHDK and CDR2 SYGVNS. V was clipped by 2 bases and J by 3 bases; unmatched bases: 5. The CDR3 totals 15 residues. The chain's CDR3 is CASSEVGRAKETQYF. In nucleotides, the CDR3 is TGTGCCAGCAGTGAAGTCGGGAGGGCTAAAGAGACCCAGTACTTC.

CDR3 sequence (DNA): TGTGCCAGCAGCTTTGTAGACTTAAGTCTCACAGATACGCAGTATTTT. It encodes CASSFVDLSLTDTQYF. The chain links TRBV7-8 to TRBJ2-3; D is ambiguous. Germline V lookup: CDR1 SGHVS, CDR2 FQNEAQ. With 3 bases removed from V and 2 bases from J, the gap between germline ends came to 15 bases. The CDR3 is made up of 16 amino acids.

The genes are TRBV11-2 and TRBJ1-1; no definite D call. The CDR3 totals 14 residues. V lost 3 bases and J lost 4, with 12 bases in between. The germline V gene has CDR1 SGHAT and CDR2 FQNNGV. CDR3 coding DNA: TGTGCCAGCAGCTTTACCCCCCTGGGCACTGAAGCTTTCTTT. Its protein product is CASSFTPLGTEAFF.

The chain uses TRBV5-1 and TRBJ2-3; 7 bases map to TRBD1. With V trimmed by 4 bases and J by 0 bases, 2 bases remained unmatched. The CDR3 contains 14 residues. Germline V gene data show CDR1 as SGHRS and CDR2 as YFSETQ. The DNA of the CDR3 is TGCGCCAGCAGCGTGGGACAGAGCACAGATACGCAGTATTTT. It yields the protein CASSVGQSTDTQYF.

Only one count was recorded for this clone. Within the sample, other DNA sequences also encode this same CDR3. The rearrangement joins TRBV7-3 to TRBJ1-1; possibly TRBD1 for D (6 bases). The V gene lost 5 bases and the J gene lost 3 bases, with 10 bases spanning the gap. The CDR3 covers 13 residues. Germline V gene lookup returns CDR1 SGHTA and CDR2 FQGTGA. The CDR3 region has the DNA TGTGCCAGCAGCCCACAGGGAGACACTGAAGCTTTCTTT. Translation gives CASSPQGDTEAFF.

The chain uses TRBV7-9 and TRBJ1-5; 7 positions match TRBD1. The CDR3 extends over 15 amino acids. Germline loops: CDR1 SEHNR, CDR2 FQNEAQ (reference sequence). V gave up 5 bases and J gave up 0 bases; unmatched junction bases: 4. The CDR3 sequence is CASSQGQNSNQPQHF. Written as DNA, the CDR3 is TGTGCCAGCAGCCAGGGACAGAATAGCAATCAGCCCCAGCATTTT.

The rearrangement links TRBV5-1 to TRBJ2-1; 7 bases line up with TRBD2. The CDR3 extends over 14 amino acids. With 3 bases clipped from V and 5 bases from J, the junction kept 5 bases outside the gene matches. The germline V gene encodes CDR1 SGHRS and CDR2 YFSETQ. CDR3 loop: CASSWGLIHNEQFF. The DNA of the CDR3 is TGCGCCAGCAGCTGGGGACTAATACACAATGAGCAGTTCTTC.

This clone appeared once. The chain recombines TRBV29-1 with TRBJ2-5; no firm D call. The CDR3 extends over 14 amino acids. Germline-derived CDR1 and CDR2 are SQVTM and ANQGSEA. With 4 bases removed from V and 1 base from J, the gap between germline ends came to 13 bases. The DNA for the CDR3 is TGCAGCGTTGTACTGTGGTCCAGCCAAGAGACCCAGTACTTC. Protein sequence: CSVVLWSSQETQYF.

This clone was counted once. V and J are TRBV29-1 and TRBJ2-3; 14 nucleotides agree with TRBD2. Germline CDR1 is SQVTM and CDR2 is ANQGSEA. V lost 7 bases and J lost 4; bases outside the gene matches: 4. The CDR3 contains 14 residues. The CDR3 nucleotides read TGCAGCGCAGGACTAGCGGGAGGTGCAGATACGCAGTATTTT. It specifies CSAGLAGGADTQYF.

The chain recombines TRBV6-1 with TRBJ2-1; D remains ambiguous. This CDR3 contains 13 residues. Germline V gives CDR1 MNHNS, CDR2 SASEGT. Trimming left V 0 bases short and J 8 bases short, with 8 bases between. CDR3 sequence: CASSEAPYYEQFF. For the CDR3, the DNA is TGTGCCAGCAGTGAAGCCCCGTACTATGAGCAGTTCTTC.

The chain couples TRBV20-1 to TRBJ1-1; D gene unclear. Germline assignment: CDR1 DFQATT and CDR2 SNEGSKA (reference sequence). V was pared by 5 bases and J by 3 bases, with 7 bases between. The CDR3 contains 11 residues. DNA for the CDR3: TGCAGTGCTGTACCGGACACTGAAGCTTTCTTT. The encoded protein is CSAVPDTEAFF.

The chain links TRBV4-2 to TRBJ2-7, with 8 bases lining up with TRBD2. The CDR3 covers 16 residues. V shed 2 bases, J shed 0 bases, and the junction held 6 bases outside the gene matches. CDR1 LGHNA and CDR2 YNFKEQ come from the germline V gene. This CDR3 is CASSQQTGGTSYEQYF. The CDR3 bases are TGTGCCAGCAGCCAACAAACGGGGGGGACCTCCTACGAGCAGTACTTC.

This chain links TRBV9 with TRBJ1-2; 8 bases map to TRBD1. CDR3 length equals 14 residues. J gave up 8 bases and V 4 bases, and 10 bases lay outside the gene matches. Germline V gene sequence: CDR1 SGDLS, CDR2 YYNGEE. Written as DNA, the CDR3 is TGTGCCAGCAGCCCCTCTAGGGGACAGGAGGGCTACACCTTC. Translating it yields CASSPSRGQEGYTF.

This clone has more than one count but fewer than ten. V is TRBV10-3 and J is TRBJ1-1, with 7 nucleotides matching TRBD1. CDR3 size: 12 residues. V trimming: 9 bases; J trimming: 3 bases; junction bases outside the gene matches: 4. CDR1 and CDR2 from the germline V gene are ENHRY and SYGVKD. The CDR3 nucleotides read TGTGCCATGGGGCAGGGGGACACTGAAGCTTTCTTT. It yields the protein CAMGQGDTEAFF.

V usage is TRBV6-5 and J usage is TRBJ1-2, with 7 bases fitting TRBD1. This CDR3 has 13 residues. Germline lookup yields CDR1 MNHEY and CDR2 SVGAGI. J gave up 6 bases and V 6 bases, and 7 bases lay outside the gene matches. The CDR3 bases are TGTGCCAGCAGAGACACAGGGGCGCATGGCTACACCTTC. Protein: CASRDTGAHGYTF.